The entry below describes one T cell receptor beta chain. No antigen is known for it. This CDR3 has 13 residues. The V gene's germline CDR1 is SGHKS and CDR2 YYEKEE (reference sequence). V dropped 4 bases and J dropped 3 bases, with 11 bases sitting between them. As every portion of the isolated RNA was reverse transcribed, the sequencing read expressed TCRB transcripts. Using immunoSEQ multiplex PCR, the repertoire was profiled, and TCRdb retains in-frame clones only, with some absent. The sample lists roughly 140,000 clones, under 60% occurring once. One heparinised draw, averaging about 116 mL, was taken per donor. The authors obtained over 98% purity in all sorted populations. The data were obtained in a study of beta chain features in type 1 diabetes. Findings and caveats of the study: The naive, central memory and Treg TCRB repertoires of patients appeared to be more similar to one another than those of healthy donors.

The chain employs TRBV5-5 and TRBJ2-7; D is perhaps TRBD1 (5 bases). The sequencing sample was made of Tregs from blood. The sequence was collected from a man aged 18 to 29 in good health. CDR3 amino acids: CASSATVDYEQYF. The CDR3 region has the DNA TGTGCCAGCAGCGCGACAGTGGACTACGAGCAGTACTTC.